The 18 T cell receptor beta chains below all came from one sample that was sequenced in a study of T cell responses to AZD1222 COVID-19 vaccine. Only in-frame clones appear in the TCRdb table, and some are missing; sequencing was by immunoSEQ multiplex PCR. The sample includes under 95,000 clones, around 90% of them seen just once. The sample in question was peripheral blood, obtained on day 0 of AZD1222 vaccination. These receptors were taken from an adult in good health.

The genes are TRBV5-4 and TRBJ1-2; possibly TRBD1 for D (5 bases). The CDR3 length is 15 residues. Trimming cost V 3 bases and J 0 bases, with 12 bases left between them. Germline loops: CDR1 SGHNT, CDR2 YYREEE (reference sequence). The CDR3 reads CASSWGGYSNYGYTF. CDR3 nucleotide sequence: TGTGCCAGCAGCTGGGGGGGGTACTCTAACTATGGCTACACCTTC.

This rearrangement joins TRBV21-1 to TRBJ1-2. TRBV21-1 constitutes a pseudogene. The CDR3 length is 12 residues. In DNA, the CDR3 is TGTGCCAGCAGCAACGATTACTATGGCTACACCTTC. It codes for CASSNDYYGYTF.

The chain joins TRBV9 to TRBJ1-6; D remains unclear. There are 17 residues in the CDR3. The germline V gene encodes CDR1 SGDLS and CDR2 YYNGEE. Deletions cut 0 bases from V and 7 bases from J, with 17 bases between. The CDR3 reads CASSVGPETLLNSPLHF. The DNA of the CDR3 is TGTGCCAGCAGCGTAGGGCCGGAAACACTATTAAATTCACCCCTCCACTTT.

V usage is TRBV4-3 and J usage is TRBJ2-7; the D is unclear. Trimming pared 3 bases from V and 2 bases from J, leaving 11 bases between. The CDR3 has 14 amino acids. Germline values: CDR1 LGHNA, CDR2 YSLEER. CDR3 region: CASSQALNTYEQYF. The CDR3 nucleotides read TGCGCCAGCAGCCAGGCACTTAATACCTACGAGCAGTACTTC.

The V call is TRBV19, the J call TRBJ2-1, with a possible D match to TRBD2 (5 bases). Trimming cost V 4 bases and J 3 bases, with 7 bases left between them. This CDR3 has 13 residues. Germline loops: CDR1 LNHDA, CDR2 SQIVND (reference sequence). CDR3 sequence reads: CASSTAGYNEQFF. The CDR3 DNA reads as TGTGCCAGTAGTACCGCGGGCTACAATGAGCAGTTCTTC.

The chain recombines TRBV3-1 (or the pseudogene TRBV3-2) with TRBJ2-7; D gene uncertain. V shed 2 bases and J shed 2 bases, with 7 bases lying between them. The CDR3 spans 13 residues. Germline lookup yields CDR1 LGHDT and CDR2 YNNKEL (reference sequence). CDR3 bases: TGTGCCAGCAGCCAACTTAGCCCCTACGAGCAGTACTTC. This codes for CASSQLSPYEQYF.

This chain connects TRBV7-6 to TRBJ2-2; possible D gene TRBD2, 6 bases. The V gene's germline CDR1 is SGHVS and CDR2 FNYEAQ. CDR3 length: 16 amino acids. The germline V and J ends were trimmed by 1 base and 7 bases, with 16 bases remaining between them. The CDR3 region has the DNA TGTGCCAGCAGCTTAGAGCGGGCCCGGCCGGTCGGGGAGCTGTTTTTT. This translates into CASSLERARPVGELFF.

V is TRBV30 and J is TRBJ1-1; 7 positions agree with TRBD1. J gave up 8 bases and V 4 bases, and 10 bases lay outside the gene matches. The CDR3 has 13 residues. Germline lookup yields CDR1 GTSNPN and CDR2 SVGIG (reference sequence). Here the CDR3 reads CAWNPGQSLEAFF. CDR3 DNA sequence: TGTGCCTGGAACCCGGGACAGAGTTTAGAAGCTTTCTTT.

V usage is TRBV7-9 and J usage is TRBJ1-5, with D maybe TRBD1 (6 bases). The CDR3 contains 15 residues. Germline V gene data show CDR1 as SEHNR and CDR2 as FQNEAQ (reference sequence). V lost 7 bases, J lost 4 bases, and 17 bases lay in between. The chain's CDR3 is CASINPGGRNQPQHF. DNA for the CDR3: TGTGCCAGCATCAACCCTGGGGGCAGGAATCAGCCCCAGCATTTT.

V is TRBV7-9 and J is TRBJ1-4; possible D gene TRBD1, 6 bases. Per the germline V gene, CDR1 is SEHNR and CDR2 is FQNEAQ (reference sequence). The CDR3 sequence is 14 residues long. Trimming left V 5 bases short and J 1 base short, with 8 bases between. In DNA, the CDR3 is TGTGCCAGCAGCCGGACAGAAACTAATGAAAAACTGTTTTTT. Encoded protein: CASSRTETNEKLFF.

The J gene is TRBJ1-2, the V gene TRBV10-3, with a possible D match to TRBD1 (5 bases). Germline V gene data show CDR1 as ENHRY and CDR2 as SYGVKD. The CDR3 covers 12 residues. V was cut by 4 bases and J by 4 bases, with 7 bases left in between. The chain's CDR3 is CAISGTTYGYTF. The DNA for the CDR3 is TGTGCCATCAGTGGGACAACCTATGGCTACACCTTC.

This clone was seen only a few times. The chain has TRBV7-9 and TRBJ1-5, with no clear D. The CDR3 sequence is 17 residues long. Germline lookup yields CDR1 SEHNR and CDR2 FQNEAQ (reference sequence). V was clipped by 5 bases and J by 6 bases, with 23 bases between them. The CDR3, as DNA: TGTGCCAGCAGCCCCGGTGGGGTGGCGGGATTAGGTCAGCCCCAGCATTTT. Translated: CASSPGGVAGLGQPQHF.

The CDR3 DNA follows: TGTGCCAGCAGCGCCGAGACAGGGGTCGGTAATTCACCCCTCCACTTT. Protein: CASSAETGVGNSPLHF. The rearrangement joins TRBV9 to TRBJ1-6; 8 bases line up with TRBD1. CDR1 SGDLS and CDR2 YYNGEE come from the germline V gene. Germline trimming cut 3 bases from V and 6 bases from J; bases unmatched to any gene: 8. The CDR3 has 16 residues.

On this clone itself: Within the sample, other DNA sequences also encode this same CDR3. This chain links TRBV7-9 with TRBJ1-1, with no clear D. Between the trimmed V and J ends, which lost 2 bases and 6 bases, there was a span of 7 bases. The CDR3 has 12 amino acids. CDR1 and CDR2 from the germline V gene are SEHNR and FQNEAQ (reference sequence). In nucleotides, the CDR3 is TGTGCCAGCAGCTTACGTGGGGCTGAAGCTTTCTTT. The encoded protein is CASSLRGAEAFF.

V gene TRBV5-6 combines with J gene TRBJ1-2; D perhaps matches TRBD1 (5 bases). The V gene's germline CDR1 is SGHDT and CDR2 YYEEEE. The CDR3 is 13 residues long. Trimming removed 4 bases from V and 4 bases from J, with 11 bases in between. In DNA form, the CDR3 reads TGTGCCAGCAGCCCGGGGCAGGCCTATGGCTACACCTTC. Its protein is CASSPGQAYGYTF.

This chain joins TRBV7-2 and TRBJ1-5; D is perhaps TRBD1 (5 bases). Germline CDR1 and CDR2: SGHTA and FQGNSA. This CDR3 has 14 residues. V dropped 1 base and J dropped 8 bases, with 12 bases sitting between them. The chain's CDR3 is CASSLVGAREPQHF. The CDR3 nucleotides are TGTGCCAGCAGCTTAGTAGGGGCGAGGGAGCCCCAGCATTTT.

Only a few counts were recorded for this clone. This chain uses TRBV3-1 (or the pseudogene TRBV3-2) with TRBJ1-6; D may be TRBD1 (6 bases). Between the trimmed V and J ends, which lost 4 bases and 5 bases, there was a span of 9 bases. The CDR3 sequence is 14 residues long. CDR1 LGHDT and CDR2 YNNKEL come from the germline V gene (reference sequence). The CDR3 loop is CASSPRTDNSPLHF. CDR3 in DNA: TGTGCCAGCAGCCCGCGGACAGATAATTCACCCCTCCACTTT.

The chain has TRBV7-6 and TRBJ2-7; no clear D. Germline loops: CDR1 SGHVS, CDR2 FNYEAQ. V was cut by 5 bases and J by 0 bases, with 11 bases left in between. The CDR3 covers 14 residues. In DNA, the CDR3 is TGTGCCAGCAGCATAGAGGAGAGCTCCTACGAGCAGTACTTC. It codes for CASSIEESSYEQYF.